This TCR beta chain is from a study of T cell changes during pregnancy in multiple sclerosis. Germline values: CDR1 LNHNV, CDR2 YYDKDF (reference sequence). The CDR3 contains 14 residues. The trim removed 3 bases at V and 5 bases at J, leaving 3 bases unmatched. Sequencing was performed with immunoSEQ multiplex PCR; in TCRdb, only in-frame clones are kept and a portion is missing. Of around 96,000 clones in the sample, around 93% were seen once. This clonotype was obtained from a female donor with multiple sclerosis, enrolled in a pregnancy study. The gene calls are TRBV15 and TRBJ2-5, with 10 nucleotides matching TRBD2. The sequencing used peripheral blood, collected in the third trimester of pregnancy. The CDR3 is CATSRGLALETQYF. The CDR3 nucleotides are TGTGCCACCAGCAGGGGACTAGCGTTGGAGACCCAGTACTTC.